This is a list of T cell receptor beta chains from one sample in a study of regulatory T cells in long-lasting Graves disease. TCRdb analysed the multiplex PCR reads with MiXCR anew, one entry per CDR3 protein. The table lists roughly 420,000 distinct CDR3 sequences, 13% to 15% of them singletons. The same data also contributed to another study, on T cells in Graves' hyperthyroidism and ophthalmopathy.

Source: peripheral blood mononuclear cells (PBMCs), taken at new diagnosis, from a patient treated with antithyroid drugs. Receptors were obtained from a woman between 50 and 59 years old with Graves disease. Both conserved end residues are part of each CDR3. Fields, in order: J gene, clone size, V gene, D gene, CDR3 DNA, CDR3 protein. A D gene is named only where the DNA matches it firmly. Some rows have no size entry. The others give once, few or many, or a class for an expanded clone.

J: TRBJ1-6; size: many; V: TRBV2; D: .; DNA: TGTGCCAGCAGTCTTGACCGGGAGGATCAACCCCTCCACTTT; CDR3: CASSLDREDQPLHF
J: TRBJ2-3; size: few; V: TRBV6-1; D: TRBD2; DNA: TGTGCCAGCAGTGCGGGACTAGCGGGACTTCTCTCCACAGATACGCAGTATTTT; CDR3: CASSAGLAGLLSTDTQYF
J: TRBJ2-6; size: many; V: TRBV29-1; D: .; DNA: TGCAGCGTTGTCTCTGGGGCCAACGTCCTGACTTTC; CDR3: CSVVSGANVLTF
J: TRBJ1-4; size: .; V: TRBV2; D: .; DNA: TGTGCCAGCAGTGAAATCACCGGTTCGACTAATGAAAAACTGTTTTTT; CDR3: CASSEITGSTNEKLFF
J: TRBJ1-1; size: once; V: TRBV9; D: .; DNA: TGTGCCAGCAGCGTAAGTTACCGGTACACTGAAGCTTTCTTT; CDR3: CASSVSYRYTEAFF
J: TRBJ2-5; size: many; V: TRBV7-9; D: .; DNA: TGTGCCAGCAGCTTCCCCACTGGGACCCAGTACTTC; CDR3: CASSFPTGTQYF
J: TRBJ2-2; size: .; V: TRBV29-1; D: .; DNA: TGCAGCGTTGAACCAAGGGACACCGGGGAGCTGTTTTTT; CDR3: CSVEPRDTGELFF
J: TRBJ2-5; size: many; V: TRBV5-8; D: TRBD1; DNA: TGTGCCAGCAGCTACGGACAGGGGCGGGAGGAGACCCAGTACTTC; CDR3: CASSYGQGREETQYF
J: TRBJ2-2; size: .; V: TRBV20-1; D: .; DNA: TGCCACCACAGGGTCAAAAACACCGGGGAGCTGTTTTTT; CDR3: CHHRVKNTGELFF
J: TRBJ2-5; size: many; V: TRBV11-2; D: .; DNA: TGTGCCAGCACCCACTGGACCAGCAGTCAAGAGACCCAGTACTTC; CDR3: CASTHWTSSQETQYF
J: TRBJ1-2; size: few; V: TRBV29-1; D: .; DNA: TGCAGCGTTGAATCTGGGGCGTTAGGCTACACCTTC; CDR3: CSVESGALGYTF
J: TRBJ1-3; size: few; V: TRBV27; D: .; DNA: TGTGCCAGCAGTTTATCGCAGGGTGGAAACACCATATATTTT; CDR3: CASSLSQGGNTIYF
J: TRBJ1-1; size: .; V: TRBV6-4; D: .; DNA: TGTGCCAGCAGTTGGGAGAATGGGGGGCGGGTAACTGAAGCTTTCTTT; CDR3: CASSWENGGRVTEAFF
J: TRBJ2-7; size: many; V: TRBV28; D: TRBD2; DNA: TGTGCCAGCAGTCCCCCTTGGGGACTAGCGGGAAGCGAGCAGTACTTC; CDR3: CASSPPWGLAGSEQYF
J: TRBJ2-3; size: many; V: TRBV4-1; D: TRBD2; DNA: TGCGCCAGCAGCCAAGGGGCGGGAGGGCCGACAGATACGCAGTATTTT; CDR3: CASSQGAGGPTDTQYF
J: TRBJ1-1; size: many; V: TRBV28; D: .; DNA: TGTGCCAGCCAGAAACTCACAGGGTATGGCACTGAAGCTTTCTTT; CDR3: CASQKLTGYGTEAFF
J: TRBJ1-2; size: many; V: TRBV19; D: .; DNA: TGTGCCAGTAGCCCCCAGGGATCTTTGGGGCCCTATGGCTACACCTTC; CDR3: CASSPQGSLGPYGYTF
J: TRBJ1-1; size: many; V: TRBV6-1; D: .; DNA: TGTGCCAGCAGTGTCCGGGATTCCGGGGGCACTGAAGCTTTCTTT; CDR3: CASSVRDSGGTEAFF
J: TRBJ2-2; size: .; V: TRBV29-1; D: TRBD1; DNA: TGCAGCGTAAGGACAGGGGAAATCGGGGAGCTGTTTTTT; CDR3: CSVRTGEIGELFF
J: TRBJ2-5; size: many; V: TRBV6-5; D: .; DNA: TGTGCCAGCAGTTACGGCTCACTTACCTCCCAAGAGACCCAGTACTTC; CDR3: CASSYGSLTSQETQYF
J: TRBJ2-7; size: many; V: TRBV27; D: .; DNA: TGTGCCAGCTCACTGAGTAGCGGTTACGAGCAGTACTTC; CDR3: CASSLSSGYEQYF
J: TRBJ2-3; size: many; V: TRBV24-1; D: TRBD1; DNA: TGTGCCACCAGTGGCAGGCCCGGGGACAGGGGAACAGATACGCAGTATTTT; CDR3: CATSGRPGDRGTDTQYF
J: TRBJ2-5; size: .; V: TRBV6-1; D: TRBD2; DNA: TGTGCCAGCAACCCCAGGACTAGCGGGAGTCCCGAGACCCAGTACTTC; CDR3: CASNPRTSGSPETQYF
J: TRBJ2-7; size: many; V: TRBV28; D: TRBD1; DNA: TGTGCCAGCAGTCCACCGACAGGGAACCACGAGCAGTACTTC; CDR3: CASSPPTGNHEQYF
J: TRBJ1-5; size: many; V: TRBV3-1; D: .; DNA: TGTGCCAGCAGTCCCGGACGAGGGGGTCAGCCCCAGCATTTT; CDR3: CASSPGRGGQPQHF
J: TRBJ2-1; size: .; V: TRBV27; D: .; DNA: TGTGTCAGCAGTTTATCCAAAAATGAGCAGTTCTTC; CDR3: CVSSLSKNEQFF
J: TRBJ2-7; size: many; V: TRBV10-3; D: TRBD2; DNA: TGTGCCATCAGTGACGGACTAGCTTACTACGAGCAGTACTTC; CDR3: CAISDGLAYYEQYF
J: TRBJ2-3; size: many; V: TRBV20-1; D: TRBD2; DNA: TGCAGTGCTCCCCTACTAGCGGAGATCACAGATACGCAGTATTTT; CDR3: CSAPLLAEITDTQYF
J: TRBJ2-6; size: .; V: TRBV5-1; D: .; DNA: TGCGCCAGCAGAACGGCGGCACGTCGGTACTACTCTGGGGCCAACGTCCTGACTTTC; CDR3: CASRTAARRYYSGANVLTF
J: TRBJ2-2; size: .; V: TRBV5-5; D: TRBD2; DNA: TGTGCCAGCAGCTGGGGACTAGCTGACGGGGAGCTGTTTTTT; CDR3: CASSWGLADGELFF
J: TRBJ2-7; size: few; V: TRBV3-1; D: .; DNA: TGTGCCAGCAGCCACCGGGAGCGTTCCTACGAGCAGTACTTC; CDR3: CASSHRERSYEQYF
J: TRBJ2-7; size: many; V: TRBV6-9; D: .; DNA: TGTGCCAGCAGTTCGTCTGTAGTAGGCTCCTACGAGCAGTACTTC; CDR3: CASSSSVVGSYEQYF
J: TRBJ1-2; size: few; V: TRBV4-1; D: TRBD1; DNA: TGCGCCAGCAGCCAAGAGCCGGGACAGTATGGCTACACCTTC; CDR3: CASSQEPGQYGYTF
J: TRBJ2-7; size: .; V: TRBV10-3; D: .; DNA: TGTGCCATCAGTGGAGAGGGTTTCGAGCAGTACTTC; CDR3: CAISGEGFEQYF
J: TRBJ1-3; size: .; V: TRBV18; D: .; DNA: TGTGCCAGCGCACCATTTGGGGGTACACCCGGAAACACCATATATTTT; CDR3: CASAPFGGTPGNTIYF
J: TRBJ2-1; size: once; V: TRBV30; D: TRBD2; DNA: TGTGCCTGGCGTACCCGGGGGGTCCTGACTCGAAGGAGGAATGAGCAGTTCTTC; CDR3: CAWRTRGVLTRRRNEQFF
J: TRBJ2-1; size: few; V: TRBV7-2; D: .; DNA: TGTGCCAGCAGCTTAGTGGAGGGCAGTGAGCAGTTCTTC; CDR3: CASSLVEGSEQFF
J: TRBJ2-3; size: many; V: TRBV11-2; D: TRBD1; DNA: TGTGCCAGCAGCTCAGGACAGGGGCTAGGCACAGATACGCAGTATTTT; CDR3: CASSSGQGLGTDTQYF
J: TRBJ1-3; size: .; V: TRBV14; D: .; DNA: TGTGCCAGCAGCCTACGGAGGGGGACTGGGGCTGGAAACACCATATATTTT; CDR3: CASSLRRGTGAGNTIYF
J: TRBJ2-3; size: many; V: TRBV10-3; D: .; DNA: TGTGCCATCAGTGAACTAGGGACTAGCACAGATACGCAGTATTTT; CDR3: CAISELGTSTDTQYF
J: TRBJ1-1; size: many; V: TRBV27; D: .; DNA: TGTGCCAGCTACCCCGGGGGGGAACGAACTGAAGCTTTCTTT; CDR3: CASYPGGERTEAFF
J: TRBJ1-2; size: .; V: TRBV4-1; D: TRBD1; DNA: TGCGCCAGCACCCTTCGGGACAGGGGGGATGGCTACACCTTC; CDR3: CASTLRDRGDGYTF
J: TRBJ2-7; size: many; V: TRBV3-1; D: .; DNA: TGTGCCAGCAGCCAAGCCTCCGGACTAACCTACGAGCAGTACTTC; CDR3: CASSQASGLTYEQYF
J: TRBJ2-2; size: .; V: TRBV7-9; D: .; DNA: TGTGTTTGCAGTTCGGCGAACACCGGGGAGCTGTTTTTT; CDR3: CVCSSANTGELFF
J: TRBJ2-1; size: many; V: TRBV6-2/TRBV6-3; D: TRBD2; DNA: TGTGCCAGCAGTTCTAGCGGTCCGGGGAATGAGCAGTTCTTC; CDR3: CASSSSGPGNEQFF
J: TRBJ2-7; size: many; V: TRBV11-2; D: .; DNA: TGTGCCAGCAGTCCTCAAGGGGCCCGAGCCTACGAGCAGTACTTC; CDR3: CASSPQGARAYEQYF
J: TRBJ2-7; size: few; V: TRBV19; D: .; DNA: TGTGCCAGTAGTATAGCGGGTGGGCAGGCCCCGCGGAAGGAGCAGTACTTC; CDR3: CASSIAGGQAPRKEQYF